What follows are 20 T cell receptor beta chains derived from one specimen sequenced in a study of blood T cell repertoires in COVID-19. TCRdb keeps only in-frame clones here, not all; method: immunoSEQ multiplex PCR. Of 70,000 to 80,000 clones listed, 70% to 90% were seen once; the top ten hold more than 15%. Material for sequencing was peripheral blood. These receptors originate from a man older than 75 in a cohort sampled during active COVID-19.

The chain has TRBV12-5 and TRBJ2-7; D is perhaps TRBD1 (5 bases). The CDR3 covers 16 residues. V dropped 0 bases and J dropped 2 bases, with 14 bases sitting between them. The germline gives CDR1 LGHNT, CDR2 FRNRAP. DNA of the CDR3: TGTGCTAGTGGTTTGGTTTATGGAAGCAGGGCCTACGAGCAGTACGTC. Translation gives CASGLVYGSRAYEQYV.

This rearrangement joins TRBV5-1 to TRBJ1-4; D is perhaps TRBD1 (6 bases). The V end was cut by 0 bases, the J end by 0 bases, with 12 bases between. CDR3 length equals 17 residues. Germline CDR1 is SGHRS and CDR2 is YFSETQ. CDR3 residues: CASSLEPAGATNEKLFF. CDR3 nucleotides: TGCGCCAGCAGCTTGGAGCCTGCAGGGGCAACTAATGAAAAACTGTTTTTT.

The chain couples TRBV24-1 to TRBJ1-1; tentatively, D is TRBD1 (5 bases). The CDR3 extends over 13 amino acids. V shed 9 bases and J shed 5 bases, with 15 bases lying between them. CDR1 is KGHDR, CDR2 SFDVKD, per germline. This chain's CDR3 is CATRDPGMTEAFF. For the CDR3, the DNA is TGTGCCACCCGAGATCCAGGGATGACTGAAGCTTTCTTT.

The table lists this clone with a count of one. V gene TRBV5-1 combines with J gene TRBJ1-1; no clear D. Germline V gene lookup returns CDR1 SGHRS and CDR2 YFSETQ. There are 13 residues in the CDR3. The ends were cut back, 4 bases at V and 0 bases at J, with 7 bases in the middle. The CDR3 coding sequence is TGCGCCAGCAGCGCTCAGGTGAACACTGAAGCTTTCTTT. This translates into CASSAQVNTEAFF.

V gene TRBV6-5 combines with J gene TRBJ1-5; D is unresolved. This CDR3 has 16 amino acids. V was pared by 4 bases and J by 5 bases, with 18 bases between. The V gene's germline CDR1 is MNHEY and CDR2 SVGAGI. CDR3 region: CASSLRASRRDQPQHF. The CDR3 bases are TGTGCCAGCAGTTTGCGGGCCAGCCGCCGGGATCAGCCCCAGCATTTT.

The chain combines TRBV28 with TRBJ1-6; D gene uncertain. Trimming removed 3 bases from V and 1 base from J, with 10 bases in between. The CDR3 sequence is 16 residues long. Germline values: CDR1 MDHEN, CDR2 SYDVKM. The CDR3 loop is CASSFGVRSYNSPLHF. DNA for the CDR3: TGTGCCAGCAGTTTCGGGGTTCGGTCCTATAATTCACCCCTCCACTTT.

The genes are TRBV7-8 and TRBJ2-7, with 8 bases that match TRBD2. This CDR3 has 14 residues. The V segment lost 10 bases and the J segment 7 bases; nucleotides outside the gene matches: 15. Looked up from germline, CDR1 is SGHVS and CDR2 is FQNEAQ. CDR3 sequence reads: CATSTSGGSWEQYF. In nucleotides, the CDR3 is TGTGCCACCAGTACGAGCGGGGGAAGTTGGGAGCAGTACTTC.

The chain couples TRBV13 to TRBJ1-5; 7 bases are a match to TRBD1. This CDR3 has 15 amino acids. Germline V gene lookup returns CDR1 PRHDT and CDR2 FYEKMQ (reference sequence). The trim removed 6 bases at V and 0 bases at J, leaving 5 bases unmatched. The CDR3 here is CASRAGGSSNQPQHF. CDR3 nucleotides: TGTGCCAGCAGGGCAGGGGGAAGTAGCAATCAGCCCCAGCATTTT.

The CDR3: CASSERLAGSPHSTDTQYF. The CDR3 DNA reads as TGTGCCAGCAGCGAGAGGCTAGCGGGTTCACCACATAGCACAGATACGCAGTATTTT. The chain combines TRBV7-2 with TRBJ2-3; TRBD2 agrees at 8 bases. Per germline, CDR1 SGHTA and CDR2 FQGNSA. With 5 bases clipped from V and 0 bases from J, the junction kept 16 bases outside the gene matches. This CDR3 has 19 amino acids.

This clone was observed a handful of times. This sequence joins TRBV4-1 and TRBJ2-2, with 14 bases lining up with TRBD2. The CDR3 has 16 residues. V lost 2 bases, J lost 7 bases, and 3 bases stayed unmatched. Germline V CDR1 and CDR2: MGHRA, YSYEKL. In DNA, the CDR3 is TGCGCCAGCAGCCAACTGGGACTAGCGGGGGTCGGGGAGCTGTTTTTT. Its translation is CASSQLGLAGVGELFF.

This chain links TRBV3-1 (or the pseudogene TRBV3-2) with TRBJ2-7, with D perhaps TRBD2 (6 bases). Germline assignment: CDR1 LGHDT and CDR2 YNNKEL (reference sequence). This CDR3 is built from 12 residues. The ends were cut back, 0 bases at V and 6 bases at J, with 6 bases in the middle. CDR3 in DNA: TGTGCCAGCAGCCAAGATAGCGGCGAGCAGTACTTC. Translation gives CASSQDSGEQYF.

V gene TRBV27 combines with J gene TRBJ2-1; 10 nucleotides match TRBD1. Germline V lookup: CDR1 MNHEY, CDR2 SMNVEV (reference sequence). J gave up 4 bases and V 6 bases, and 9 bases lay outside the gene matches. The CDR3 runs to 16 residues. The CDR3 DNA is TGTGCCAGCAGCGGACTGAGGGACAGGGGTTACAATGAGCAGTTCTTC. This translates into CASSGLRDRGYNEQFF.

The V and J genes are TRBV4-1 and TRBJ2-1; D is perhaps TRBD2 (5 bases). CDR3 length equals 14 residues. Trimming pared 4 bases from V and 8 bases from J, leaving 15 bases between. Germline assignment: CDR1 MGHRA and CDR2 YSYEKL. The chain's CDR3 is CASSLGLAVHEQFF. CDR3 coding DNA: TGCGCCAGCAGCCTAGGGCTAGCCGTCCATGAGCAGTTCTTC.

CDR3 sequence reads: CAIREGAGGSYEQYF. Here the CDR3 DNA reads TGTGCCATCAGGGAGGGGGCAGGGGGCTCGTACGAGCAGTACTTC. The gene calls are TRBV10-3 and TRBJ2-7; 8 bases match TRBD1. V shed 6 bases and J 4 bases; nucleotides not matched to a gene: 11. CDR1 and CDR2 (germline): ENHRY, SYGVKD. This CDR3 region has 15 residues.

J is TRBJ1-3 and V is TRBV10-3; D might be TRBD1 (6 bases). Deletions cut 3 bases from V and 0 bases from J, with 9 bases between. Germline V CDR1 and CDR2: ENHRY, SYGVKD. The CDR3 is made up of 15 amino acids. CDR3 sequence reads: CAISDPGVSGNTIYF. Here the CDR3 DNA reads TGTGCCATCAGTGACCCAGGGGTCTCTGGAAACACCATATATTTT.

The chain employs TRBV3-1 (or the pseudogene TRBV3-2) and TRBJ2-1, with D possibly being TRBD2 (5 bases). V lost 4 bases, J lost 3 bases, and 7 bases lay in between. Germline CDR1 reads LGHDT; CDR2 reads YNNKEL (reference sequence). The CDR3 covers 13 residues. CDR3 nucleotides: TGTGCCAGCAGCCCTGGACTCTACAATGAGCAGTTCTTC. Its protein product is CASSPGLYNEQFF.

V and J are TRBV28 and TRBJ1-5, with D possibly matching TRBD1 (5 bases). Germline-derived CDR1 and CDR2 are MDHEN and SYDVKM. Trimming took off 7 bases at V and 6 bases at J, with 10 bases between the two ends. The CDR3 covers 12 residues. CDR3 DNA sequence: TGTGCCAGCACCTTGACAGCTCAGCCCCAGCATTTT. It codes for CASTLTAQPQHF.

The chain has TRBV27 and TRBJ1-6; D is unresolved. The germline CDR1 and CDR2 sequences are MNHEY and SMNVEV (reference sequence). The CDR3 contains 8 residues. Trimming shortened V by 8 bases and J by 13 bases, and 3 bases separated the two germline ends. This chain's CDR3 is CASRPLHF. The CDR3 bases are TGTGCCAGCCGGCCCCTCCACTTT.

This clone was counted a single time. The chain recombines TRBV20-1 with TRBJ1-1; D unclear. The CDR3 has 10 amino acids. Trimming stripped 6 bases from V and 4 bases from J, with 6 bases between. Germline CDR1 reads DFQATT; CDR2 reads SNEGSKA (reference sequence). The CDR3 bases are TGCAGTGCCGACTCCACTGAAGCTTTCTTT. Its protein is CSADSTEAFF.

This clone was recorded a few times. The chain combines TRBV2 with TRBJ2-5, with TRBD2 matching over 11 bases. This CDR3 has 15 residues. The germline V gene encodes CDR1 SNHLY and CDR2 FYNNEI. J gave up 0 bases and V 4 bases, and 1 base lay outside the gene matches. CDR3: CASSGTSGYQETQYF. The CDR3 DNA reads as TGTGCCAGCAGTGGGACTAGCGGGTACCAAGAGACCCAGTACTTC.